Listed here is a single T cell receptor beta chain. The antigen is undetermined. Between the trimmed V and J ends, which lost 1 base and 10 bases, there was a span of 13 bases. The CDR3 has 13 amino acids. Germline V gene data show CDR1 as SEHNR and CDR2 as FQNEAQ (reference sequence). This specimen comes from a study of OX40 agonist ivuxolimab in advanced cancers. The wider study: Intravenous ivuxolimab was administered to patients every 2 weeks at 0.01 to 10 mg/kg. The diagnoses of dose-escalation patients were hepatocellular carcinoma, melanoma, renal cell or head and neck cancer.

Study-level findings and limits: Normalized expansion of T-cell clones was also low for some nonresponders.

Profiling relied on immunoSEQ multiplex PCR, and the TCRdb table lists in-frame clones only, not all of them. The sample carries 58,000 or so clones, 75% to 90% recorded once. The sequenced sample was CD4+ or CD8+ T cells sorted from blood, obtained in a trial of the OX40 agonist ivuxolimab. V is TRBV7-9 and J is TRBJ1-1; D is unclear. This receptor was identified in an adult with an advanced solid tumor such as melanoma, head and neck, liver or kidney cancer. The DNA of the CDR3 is TGTGCCAGCAGCTTAGATGACCCCGAGGGAGCTTTCTTT. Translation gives CASSLDDPEGAFF.